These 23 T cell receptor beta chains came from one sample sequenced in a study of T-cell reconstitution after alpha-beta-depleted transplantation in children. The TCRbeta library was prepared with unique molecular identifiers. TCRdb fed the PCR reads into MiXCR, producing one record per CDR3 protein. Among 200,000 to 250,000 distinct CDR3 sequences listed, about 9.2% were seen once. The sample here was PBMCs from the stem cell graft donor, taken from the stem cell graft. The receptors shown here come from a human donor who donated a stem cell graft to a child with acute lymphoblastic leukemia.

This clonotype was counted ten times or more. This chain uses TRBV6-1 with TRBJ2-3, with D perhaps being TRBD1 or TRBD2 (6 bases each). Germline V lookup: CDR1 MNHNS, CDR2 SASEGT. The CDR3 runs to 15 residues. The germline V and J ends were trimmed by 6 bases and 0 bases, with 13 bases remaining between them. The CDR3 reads CASRGGGASTDTQYF. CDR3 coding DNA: TGTGCCAGCAGGGGGGGCGGGGCTAGCACAGATACGCAGTATTTT.

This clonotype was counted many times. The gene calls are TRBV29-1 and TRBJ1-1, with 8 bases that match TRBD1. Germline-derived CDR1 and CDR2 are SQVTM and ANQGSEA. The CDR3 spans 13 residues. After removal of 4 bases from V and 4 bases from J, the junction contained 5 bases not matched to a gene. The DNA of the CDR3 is TGCAGCGTTGTGGCAGGGGGCGGCACTGAAGCTTTCTTT. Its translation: CSVVAGGGTEAFF.

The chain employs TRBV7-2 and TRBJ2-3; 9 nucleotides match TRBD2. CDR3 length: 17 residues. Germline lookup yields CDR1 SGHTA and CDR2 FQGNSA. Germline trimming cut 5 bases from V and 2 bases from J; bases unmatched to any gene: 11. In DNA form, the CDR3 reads TGTGCCAGCAGCCCCCTCCGGGCGGGGGGGTTCACAGATACGCAGTATTTT. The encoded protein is CASSPLRAGGFTDTQYF.

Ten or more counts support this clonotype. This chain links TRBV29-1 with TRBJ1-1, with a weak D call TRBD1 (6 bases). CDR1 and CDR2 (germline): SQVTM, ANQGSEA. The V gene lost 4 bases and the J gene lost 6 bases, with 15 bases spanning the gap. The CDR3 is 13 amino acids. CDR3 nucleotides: TGCAGCGTTGCGGGGGCCAGTCTCGCTGAAGCTTTCTTT. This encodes CSVAGASLAEAFF. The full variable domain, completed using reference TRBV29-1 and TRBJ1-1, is SAVISQKPSRDICQRGTSLTIQCQVDSQVTMMFWYRQQPGQSLTLIATANQGSEATYESGFVIDKFPISRPNLTFSTLTVSNMSPEDSSIYLCSVAGASLAEAFFGQGTRLTVV.

DNA of the CDR3: TGTGCCAGCAGCCGTGGACGGGATTACGAGCAGTACTTC. Its protein product is CASSRGRDYEQYF. The gene calls are TRBV11-1 and TRBJ2-7, with D possibly being TRBD2 (5 bases). Germline CDR1 SGHAT, CDR2 FQDESV (reference sequence). The CDR3 is 13 residues long. Trimming took off 5 bases at V and 4 bases at J, with 12 bases between the two ends.

CDR3 bases: TGCGCCAGCAGCCAAGATAGGCGAGATACGCAGTATTTT. Translating gives CASSQDRRDTQYF. The chain uses TRBV4-3 and TRBJ2-3; unclear D gene. The germline CDR1 and CDR2 sequences are LGHNA and YSLEER. Trimming shortened V by 0 bases and J by 5 bases, and 6 bases separated the two germline ends. The CDR3 sequence is 13 residues long.

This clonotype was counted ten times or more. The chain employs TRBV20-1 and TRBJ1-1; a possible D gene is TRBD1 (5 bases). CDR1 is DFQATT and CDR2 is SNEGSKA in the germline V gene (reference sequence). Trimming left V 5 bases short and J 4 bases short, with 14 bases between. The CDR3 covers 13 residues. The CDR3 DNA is TGCAGTGCTCCGACAGATCGGGGCACTGAAGCTTTCTTT. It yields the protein CSAPTDRGTEAFF.

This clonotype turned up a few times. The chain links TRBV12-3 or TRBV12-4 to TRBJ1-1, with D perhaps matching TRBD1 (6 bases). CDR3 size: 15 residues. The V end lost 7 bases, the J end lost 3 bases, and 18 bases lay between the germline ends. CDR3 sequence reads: CASTYMDRLYTEAFF. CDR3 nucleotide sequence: TGTGCCAGCACCTACATGGACAGACTATACACTGAAGCTTTCTTT.

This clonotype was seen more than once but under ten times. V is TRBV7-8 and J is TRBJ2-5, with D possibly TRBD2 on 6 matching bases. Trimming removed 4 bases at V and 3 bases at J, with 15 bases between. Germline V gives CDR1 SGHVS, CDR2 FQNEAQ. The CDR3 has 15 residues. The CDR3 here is CASSSSTRAEETQYF. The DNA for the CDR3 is TGTGCCAGCAGCTCATCGACTAGGGCCGAAGAGACCCAGTACTTC.

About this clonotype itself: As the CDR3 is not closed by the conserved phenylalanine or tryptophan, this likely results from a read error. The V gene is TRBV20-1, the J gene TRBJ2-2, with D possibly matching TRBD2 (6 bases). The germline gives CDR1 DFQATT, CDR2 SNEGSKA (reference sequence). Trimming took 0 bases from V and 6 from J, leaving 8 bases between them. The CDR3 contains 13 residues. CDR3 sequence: CSARDGGAGELFL. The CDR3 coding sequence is TGCAGTGCTAGAGACGGAGGGGCCGGGGAGCTGTTTTTG.

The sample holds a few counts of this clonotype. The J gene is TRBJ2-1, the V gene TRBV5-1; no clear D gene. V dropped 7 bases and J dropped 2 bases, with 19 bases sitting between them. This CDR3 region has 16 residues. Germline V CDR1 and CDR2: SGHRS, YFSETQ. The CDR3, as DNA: TGCGCCAGCTGGGGAAACGGGTTAAGAACCTACAATGAGCAGTTCTTC. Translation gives CASWGNGLRTYNEQFF.

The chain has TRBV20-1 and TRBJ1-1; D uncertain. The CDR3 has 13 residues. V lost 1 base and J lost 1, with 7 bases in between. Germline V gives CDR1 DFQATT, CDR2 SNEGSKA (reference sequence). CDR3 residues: CSARVPENTEAFF. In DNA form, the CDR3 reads TGCAGTGCTAGAGTCCCAGAGAACACTGAAGCTTTCTTT.

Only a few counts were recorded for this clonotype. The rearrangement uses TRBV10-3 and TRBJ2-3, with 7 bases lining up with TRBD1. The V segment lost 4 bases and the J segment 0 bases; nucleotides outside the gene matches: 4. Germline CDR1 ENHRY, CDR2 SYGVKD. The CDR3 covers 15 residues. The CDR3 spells CAISAGTVSTDTQYF. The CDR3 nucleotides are TGTGCCATCAGTGCCGGGACAGTTAGCACAGATACGCAGTATTTT.

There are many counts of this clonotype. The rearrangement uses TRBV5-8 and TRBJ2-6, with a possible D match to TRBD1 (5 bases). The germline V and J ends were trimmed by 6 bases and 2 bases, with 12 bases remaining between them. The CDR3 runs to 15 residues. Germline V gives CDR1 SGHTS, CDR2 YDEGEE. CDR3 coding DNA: TGTGCCAGCACCCCTCAGGGTACTGGGGCCAACGTCCTGACTTTC. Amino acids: CASTPQGTGANVLTF.

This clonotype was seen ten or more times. The CDR3 nucleotides are TGCAGTGCCTTACGACCGACTAGCGGGAGCACAGATACGCAGTATTTT. Protein sequence: CSALRPTSGSTDTQYF. The chain uses TRBV20-1 and TRBJ2-3, with 10 positions matching TRBD2. Unmatched junction bases numbered 9, after V lost 6 bases and J lost 0 bases. The CDR3 is made up of 16 amino acids. CDR1 is DFQATT and CDR2 is SNEGSKA in the germline V gene (reference sequence).

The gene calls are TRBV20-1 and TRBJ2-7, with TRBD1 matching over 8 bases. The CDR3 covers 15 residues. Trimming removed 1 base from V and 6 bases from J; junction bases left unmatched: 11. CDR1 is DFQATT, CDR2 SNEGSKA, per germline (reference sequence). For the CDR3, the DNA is TGCAGTGCTAGAGTCACCGGGACAGGTCCTAGCGAGCAGTACTTC. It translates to CSARVTGTGPSEQYF.

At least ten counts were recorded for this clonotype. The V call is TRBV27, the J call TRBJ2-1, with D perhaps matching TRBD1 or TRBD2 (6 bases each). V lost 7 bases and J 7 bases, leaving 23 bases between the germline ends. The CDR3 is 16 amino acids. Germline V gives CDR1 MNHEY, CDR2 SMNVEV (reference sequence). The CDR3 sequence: CASNRVRAGTQNEQFF. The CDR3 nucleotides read TGTGCCAGCAACCGAGTTAGGGCGGGGACACAGAATGAGCAGTTCTTC.

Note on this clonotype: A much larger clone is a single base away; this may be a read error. DNA of the CDR3: TGTGCCAGTAGTACAGGGAGCTACAATGAGCAGTTCTTC. This gives the protein CASSTGSYNEQFF. V usage is TRBV19 and J usage is TRBJ2-1; either TRBD1 or TRBD2 may supply D (5 bases each). The germline CDR1 and CDR2 sequences are LNHDA and SQIVND (reference sequence). Trimming left V 4 bases short and J 3 bases short, with 7 bases between. There are 13 residues in the CDR3.

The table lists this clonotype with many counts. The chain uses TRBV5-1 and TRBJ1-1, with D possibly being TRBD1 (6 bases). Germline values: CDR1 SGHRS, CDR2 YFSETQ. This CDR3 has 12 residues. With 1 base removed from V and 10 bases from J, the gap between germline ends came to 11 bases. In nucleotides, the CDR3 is TGCGCCAGCAGCTTGTGGAGAGGGGGAGCTTTCTTT. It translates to CASSLWRGGAFF.

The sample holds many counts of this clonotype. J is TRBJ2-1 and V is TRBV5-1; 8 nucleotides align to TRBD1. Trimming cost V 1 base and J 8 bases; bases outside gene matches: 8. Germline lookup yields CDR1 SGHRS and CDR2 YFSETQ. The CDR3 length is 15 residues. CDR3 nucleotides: TGCGCCAGCAGCTTGAGACAGGGGAGAGGCGATGAGCAGTTCTTC. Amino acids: CASSLRQGRGDEQFF.

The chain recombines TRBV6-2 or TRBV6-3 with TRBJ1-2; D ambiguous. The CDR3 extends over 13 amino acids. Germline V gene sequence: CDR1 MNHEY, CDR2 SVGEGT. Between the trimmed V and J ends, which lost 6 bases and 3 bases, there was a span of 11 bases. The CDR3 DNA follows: TGTGCCAGCAGCGGGGTCGGCGACTATGGCTACACCTTC. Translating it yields CASSGVGDYGYTF.

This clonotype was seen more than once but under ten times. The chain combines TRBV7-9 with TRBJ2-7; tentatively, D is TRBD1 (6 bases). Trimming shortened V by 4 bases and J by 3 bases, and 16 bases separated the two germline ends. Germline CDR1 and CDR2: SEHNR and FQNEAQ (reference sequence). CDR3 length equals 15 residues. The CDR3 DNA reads TGTGCCAGCAGCTCCCGCGGACAGTTGGGCTACGAGCAGTACTTC. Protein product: CASSSRGQLGYEQYF.

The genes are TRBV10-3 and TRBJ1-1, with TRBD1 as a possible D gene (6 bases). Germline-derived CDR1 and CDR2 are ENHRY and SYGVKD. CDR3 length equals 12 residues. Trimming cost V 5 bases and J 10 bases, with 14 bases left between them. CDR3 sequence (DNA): TGTGCCATCAGTCTCCAAGGACAGCTAGCTTTCTTT. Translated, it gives CAISLQGQLAFF.